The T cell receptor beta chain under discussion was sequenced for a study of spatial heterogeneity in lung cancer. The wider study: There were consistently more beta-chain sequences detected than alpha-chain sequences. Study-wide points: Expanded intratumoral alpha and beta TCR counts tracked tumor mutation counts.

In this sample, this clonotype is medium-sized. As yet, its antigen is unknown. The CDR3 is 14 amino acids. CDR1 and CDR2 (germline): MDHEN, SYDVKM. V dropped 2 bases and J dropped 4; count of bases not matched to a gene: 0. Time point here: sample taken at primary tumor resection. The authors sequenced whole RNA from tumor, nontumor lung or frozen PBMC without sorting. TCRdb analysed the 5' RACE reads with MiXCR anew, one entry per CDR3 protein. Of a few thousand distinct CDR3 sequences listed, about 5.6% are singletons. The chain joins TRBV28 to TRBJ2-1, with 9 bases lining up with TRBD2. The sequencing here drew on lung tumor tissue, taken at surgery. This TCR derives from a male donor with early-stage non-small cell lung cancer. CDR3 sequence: CASSLAGGYNEQFF. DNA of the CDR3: TGTGCCAGCAGTTTAGCGGGAGGGTACAATGAGCAGTTCTTC.